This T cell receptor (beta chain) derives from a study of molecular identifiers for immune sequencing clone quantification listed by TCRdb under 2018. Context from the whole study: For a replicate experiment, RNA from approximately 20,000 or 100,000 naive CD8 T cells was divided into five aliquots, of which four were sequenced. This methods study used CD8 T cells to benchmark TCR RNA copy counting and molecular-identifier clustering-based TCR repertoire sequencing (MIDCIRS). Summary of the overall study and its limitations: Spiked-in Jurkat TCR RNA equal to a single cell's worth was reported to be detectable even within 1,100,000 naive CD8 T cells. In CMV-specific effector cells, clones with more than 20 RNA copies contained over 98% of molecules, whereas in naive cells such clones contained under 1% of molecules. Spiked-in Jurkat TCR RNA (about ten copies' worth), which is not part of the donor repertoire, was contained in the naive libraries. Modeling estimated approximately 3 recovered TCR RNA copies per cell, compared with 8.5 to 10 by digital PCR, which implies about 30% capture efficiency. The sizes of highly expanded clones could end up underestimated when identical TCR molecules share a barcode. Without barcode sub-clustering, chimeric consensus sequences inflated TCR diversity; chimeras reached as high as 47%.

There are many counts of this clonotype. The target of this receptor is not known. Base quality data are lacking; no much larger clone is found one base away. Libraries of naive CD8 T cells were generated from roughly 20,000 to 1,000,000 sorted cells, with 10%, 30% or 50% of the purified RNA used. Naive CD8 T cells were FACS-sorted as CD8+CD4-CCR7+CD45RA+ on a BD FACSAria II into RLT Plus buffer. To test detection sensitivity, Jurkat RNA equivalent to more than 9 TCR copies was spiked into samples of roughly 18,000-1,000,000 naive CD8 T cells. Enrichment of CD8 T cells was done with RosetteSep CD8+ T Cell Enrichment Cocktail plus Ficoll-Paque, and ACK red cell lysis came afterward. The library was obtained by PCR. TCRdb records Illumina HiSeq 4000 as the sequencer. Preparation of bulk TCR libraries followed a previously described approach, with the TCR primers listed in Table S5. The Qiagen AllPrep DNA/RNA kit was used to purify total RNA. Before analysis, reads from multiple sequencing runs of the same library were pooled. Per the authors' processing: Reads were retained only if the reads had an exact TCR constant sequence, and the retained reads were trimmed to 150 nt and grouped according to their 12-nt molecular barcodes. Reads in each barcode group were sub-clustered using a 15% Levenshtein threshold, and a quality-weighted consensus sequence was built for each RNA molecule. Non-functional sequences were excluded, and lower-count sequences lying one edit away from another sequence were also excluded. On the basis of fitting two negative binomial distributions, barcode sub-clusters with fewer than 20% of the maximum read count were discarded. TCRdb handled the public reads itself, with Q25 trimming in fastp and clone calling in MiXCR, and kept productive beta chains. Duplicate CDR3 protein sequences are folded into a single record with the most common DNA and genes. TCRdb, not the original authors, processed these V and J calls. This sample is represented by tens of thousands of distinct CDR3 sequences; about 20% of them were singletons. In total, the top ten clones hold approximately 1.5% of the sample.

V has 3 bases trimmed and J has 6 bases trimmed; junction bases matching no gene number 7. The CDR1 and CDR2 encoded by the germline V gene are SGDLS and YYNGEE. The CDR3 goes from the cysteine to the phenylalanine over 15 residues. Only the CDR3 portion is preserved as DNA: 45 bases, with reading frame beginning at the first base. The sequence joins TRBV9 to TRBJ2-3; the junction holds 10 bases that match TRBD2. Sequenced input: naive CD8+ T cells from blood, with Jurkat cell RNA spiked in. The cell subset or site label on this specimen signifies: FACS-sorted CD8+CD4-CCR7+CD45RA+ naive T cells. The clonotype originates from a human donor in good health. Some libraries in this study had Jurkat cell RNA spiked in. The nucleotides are TGTGCCAGCAGCGGGAGCGGGAGGGCCAGGGATACGCAGTATTTT. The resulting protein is CASSGSGRARDTQYF.